The T cell receptor beta chain described here comes from a study of blood T cell repertoires in COVID-19. Study-level background: T cells, B-cell-depleted T cells, or PBMCs supplied cDNA or gDNA.

The method was immunoSEQ multiplex PCR; TCRdb's version includes in-frame clones alone and lacks a portion of them. This sample has 340,000 or so clones; 83% occur once, and the top ten carry around 3%. The ends lost 0 bases at V and 2 bases at J; junction bases unmatched: 5. Germline lookup yields CDR1 SGDLS and CDR2 YYNGEE. This CDR3 spans 16 amino acids. The specimen was peripheral blood. This sequence joins TRBV9 and TRBJ2-3; TRBD2 matches 8 bases. The TCR originated in a man aged 25 to 45 with active or convalescent COVID-19. The chain's CDR3 is CASSVDAGGVTDTQYF. The CDR3 DNA reads as TGTGCCAGCAGCGTAGATGCGGGGGGTGTCACAGATACGCAGTATTTT.